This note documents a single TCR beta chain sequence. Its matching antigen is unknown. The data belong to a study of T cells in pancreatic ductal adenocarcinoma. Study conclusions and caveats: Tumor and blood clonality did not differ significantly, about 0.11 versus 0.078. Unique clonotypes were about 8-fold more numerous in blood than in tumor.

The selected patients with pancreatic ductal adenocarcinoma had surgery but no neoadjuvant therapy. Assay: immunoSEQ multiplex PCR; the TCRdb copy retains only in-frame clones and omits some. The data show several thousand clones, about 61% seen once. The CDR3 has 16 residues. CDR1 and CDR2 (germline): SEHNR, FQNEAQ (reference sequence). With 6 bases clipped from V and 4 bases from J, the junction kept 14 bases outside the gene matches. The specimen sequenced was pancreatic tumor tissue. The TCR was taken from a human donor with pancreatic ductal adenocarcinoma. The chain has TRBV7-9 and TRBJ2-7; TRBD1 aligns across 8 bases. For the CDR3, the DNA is TGTGCCAGCAGGGGGTCGGCGACAGGGGAAAGTTACGAGCAGTACTTC. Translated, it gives CASRGSATGESYEQYF.